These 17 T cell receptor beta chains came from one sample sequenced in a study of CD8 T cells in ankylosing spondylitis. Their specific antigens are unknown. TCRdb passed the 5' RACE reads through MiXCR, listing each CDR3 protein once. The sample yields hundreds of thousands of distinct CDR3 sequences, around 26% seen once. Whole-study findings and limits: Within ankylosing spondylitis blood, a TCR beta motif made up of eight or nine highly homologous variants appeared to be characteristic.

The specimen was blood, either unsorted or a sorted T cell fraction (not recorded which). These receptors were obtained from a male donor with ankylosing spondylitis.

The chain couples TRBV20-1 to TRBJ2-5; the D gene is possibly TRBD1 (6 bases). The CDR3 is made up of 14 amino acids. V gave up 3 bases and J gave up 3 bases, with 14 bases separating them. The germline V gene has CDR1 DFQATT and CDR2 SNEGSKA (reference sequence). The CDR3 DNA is TGCAGTGCTAGTATAGGCAGGGGAGAAGAGACCCAGTACTTC. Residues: CSASIGRGEETQYF.

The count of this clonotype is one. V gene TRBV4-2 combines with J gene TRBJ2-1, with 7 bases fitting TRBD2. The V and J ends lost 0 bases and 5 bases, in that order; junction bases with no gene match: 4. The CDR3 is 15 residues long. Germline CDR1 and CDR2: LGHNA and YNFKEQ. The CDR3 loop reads CASSQEWEGHNEQFF. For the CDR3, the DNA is TGTGCCAGCAGCCAAGAGTGGGAGGGTCACAATGAGCAGTTCTTC.

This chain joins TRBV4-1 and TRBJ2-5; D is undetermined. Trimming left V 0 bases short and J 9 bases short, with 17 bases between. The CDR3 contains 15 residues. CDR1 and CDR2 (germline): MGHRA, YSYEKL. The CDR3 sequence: CASSQEPDPSAAQYF. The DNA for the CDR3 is TGCGCCAGCAGCCAAGAACCGGACCCCTCGGCGGCCCAGTACTTC.

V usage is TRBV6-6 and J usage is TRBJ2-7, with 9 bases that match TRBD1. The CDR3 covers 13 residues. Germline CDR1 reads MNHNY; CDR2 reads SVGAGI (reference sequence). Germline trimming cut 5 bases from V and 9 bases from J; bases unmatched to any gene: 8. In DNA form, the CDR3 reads TGTGCCAGCAGTGGAACAGGGGGCGCTGGGCAGTACGTC. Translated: CASSGTGGAGQYV.

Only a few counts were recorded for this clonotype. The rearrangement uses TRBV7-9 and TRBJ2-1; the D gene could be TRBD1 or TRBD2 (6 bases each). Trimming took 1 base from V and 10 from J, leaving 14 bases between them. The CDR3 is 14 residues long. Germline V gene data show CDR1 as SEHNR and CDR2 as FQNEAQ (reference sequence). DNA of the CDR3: TGTGCCAGCAGCTTAGGGCTCGGGGGCTGGGAGCAGTTCTTC. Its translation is CASSLGLGGWEQFF.

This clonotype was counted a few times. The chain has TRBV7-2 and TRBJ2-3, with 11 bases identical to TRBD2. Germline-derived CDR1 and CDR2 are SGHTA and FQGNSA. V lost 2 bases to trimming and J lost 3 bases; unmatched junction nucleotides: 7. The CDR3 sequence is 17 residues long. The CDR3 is CASSLFASGRLTDTQYF. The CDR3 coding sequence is TGTGCCAGCAGCTTATTCGCTAGCGGGAGGCTAACAGATACGCAGTATTTT.

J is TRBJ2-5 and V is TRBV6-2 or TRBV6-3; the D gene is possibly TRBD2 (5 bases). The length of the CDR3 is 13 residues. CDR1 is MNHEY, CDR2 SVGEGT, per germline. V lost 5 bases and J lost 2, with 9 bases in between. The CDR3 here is CASSIRTQETQYF. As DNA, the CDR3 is TGTGCCAGCAGTATCCGGACTCAAGAGACCCAGTACTTC.

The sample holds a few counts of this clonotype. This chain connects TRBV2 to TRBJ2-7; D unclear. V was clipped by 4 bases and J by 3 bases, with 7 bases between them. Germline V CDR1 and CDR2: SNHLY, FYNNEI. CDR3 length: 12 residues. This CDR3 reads CASSGDNYEQYF. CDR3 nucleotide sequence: TGTGCCAGCAGTGGGGATAACTACGAGCAGTACTTC.

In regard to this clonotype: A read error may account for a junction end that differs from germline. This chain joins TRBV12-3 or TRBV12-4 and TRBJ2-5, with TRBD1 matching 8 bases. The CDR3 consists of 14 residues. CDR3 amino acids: CASSRQGAQQTQYF. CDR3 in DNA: TGTGCCAGCAGCCGGCAGGGGGCCCAACAGACCCAGTACTTC.

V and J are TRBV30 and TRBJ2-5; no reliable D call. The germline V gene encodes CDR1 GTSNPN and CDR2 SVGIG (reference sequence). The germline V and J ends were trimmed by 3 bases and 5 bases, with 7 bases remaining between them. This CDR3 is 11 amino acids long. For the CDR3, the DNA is TGTGCCTGGAGCCCGTGGGAGACCCAGTACTTC. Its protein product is CAWSPWETQYF. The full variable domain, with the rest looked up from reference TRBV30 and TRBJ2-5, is SQTIHQWPATLVQPVGSPLSLECTVEGTSNPNLYWYRQAAGRGLQLLFYSVGIGQISSEVPQNLSASRPQDRQFILSSKKLLLSDSGFYLCAWSPWETQYFGPGTRLLVL.

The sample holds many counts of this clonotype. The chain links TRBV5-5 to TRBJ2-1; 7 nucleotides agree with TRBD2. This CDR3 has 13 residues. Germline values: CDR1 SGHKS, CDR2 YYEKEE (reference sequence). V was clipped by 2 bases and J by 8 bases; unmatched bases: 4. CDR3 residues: CASSLSGGYEQFF. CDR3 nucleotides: TGTGCCAGCAGCTTATCGGGAGGATATGAGCAGTTCTTC.

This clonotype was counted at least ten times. CDR3 sequence: CASSPGEYTEAFF. The CDR3 DNA reads as TGTGCCAGCAGCCCGGGGGAATACACTGAAGCTTTCTTT. The rearrangement uses TRBV12-3 or TRBV12-4 and TRBJ1-1, with a tentative D call TRBD1 (5 bases). CDR3 length: 13 amino acids. V was pared by 6 bases and J by 3 bases, with 11 bases between.

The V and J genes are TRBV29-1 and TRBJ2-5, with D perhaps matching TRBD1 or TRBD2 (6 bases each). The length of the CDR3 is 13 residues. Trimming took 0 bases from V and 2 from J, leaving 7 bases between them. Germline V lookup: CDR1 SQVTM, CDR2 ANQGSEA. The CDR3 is CSVEEGGQETQYF. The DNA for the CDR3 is TGCAGCGTTGAAGAAGGGGGGCAAGAGACCCAGTACTTC. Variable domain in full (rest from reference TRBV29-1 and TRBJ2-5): SAVISQKPSRDICQRGTSLTIQCQVDSQVTMMFWYRQQPGQSLTLIATANQGSEATYESGFVIDKFPISRPNLTFSTLTVSNMSPEDSSIYLCSVEEGGQETQYFGPGTRLLVL.

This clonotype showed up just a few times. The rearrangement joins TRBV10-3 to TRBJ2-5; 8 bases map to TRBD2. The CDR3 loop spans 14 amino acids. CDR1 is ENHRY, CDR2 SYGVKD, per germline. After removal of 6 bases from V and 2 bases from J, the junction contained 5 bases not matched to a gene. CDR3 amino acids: CAISALAVQETQYF. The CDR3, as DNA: TGTGCCATCAGCGCACTAGCGGTACAAGAGACCCAGTACTTC.

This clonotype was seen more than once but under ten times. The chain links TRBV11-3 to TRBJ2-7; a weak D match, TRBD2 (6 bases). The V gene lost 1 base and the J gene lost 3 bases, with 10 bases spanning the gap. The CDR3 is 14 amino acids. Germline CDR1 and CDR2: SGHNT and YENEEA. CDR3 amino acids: CASSLGPGGYEQYF. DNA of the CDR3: TGTGCCAGCAGCTTAGGACCCGGGGGCTACGAGCAGTACTTC.

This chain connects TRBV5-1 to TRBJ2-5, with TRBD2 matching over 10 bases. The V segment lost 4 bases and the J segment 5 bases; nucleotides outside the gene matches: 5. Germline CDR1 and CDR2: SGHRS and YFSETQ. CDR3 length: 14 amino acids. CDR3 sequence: CASSAGLATETQYF. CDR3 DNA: TGCGCCAGCAGCGCGGGACTAGCGACGGAGACCCAGTACTTC.

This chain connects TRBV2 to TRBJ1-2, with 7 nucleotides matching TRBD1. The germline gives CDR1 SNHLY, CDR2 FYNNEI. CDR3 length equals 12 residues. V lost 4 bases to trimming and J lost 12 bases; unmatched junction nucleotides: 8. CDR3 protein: CASSVLAGGDTF. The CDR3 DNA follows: TGTGCCAGCAGTGTGCTTGCAGGGGGAGACACCTTC. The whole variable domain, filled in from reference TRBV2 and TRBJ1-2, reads EPEVTQTPSHQVTQMGQEVILRCVPISNHLYFYWYRQILGQKVEFLVSFYNNEISEKSEIFDDQFSVERPDGSNFTLKIRSTKLEDSAMYFCASSVLAGGDTFGSGTRLTVV.